The following is a T cell receptor beta chain sequence with its context. The record originates from a study of blood T cell repertoires in COVID-19. In the study overall: Some COVID-19 samples were acute and others convalescent; all came from the United States, Italy and Spain. Sample material is recorded as cDNA or gDNA derived from T cells, B-cell-depleted T cells, or PBMCs.

Germline trimming cut 3 bases from V and 4 bases from J; bases unmatched to any gene: 1. The CDR3 has 15 residues. Germline-derived CDR1 and CDR2 are SGDLS and YYNGEE. Here immunoSEQ multiplex PCR was the method, and the copy in TCRdb shows in-frame clones only, minus some. The table has 350,000 to 400,000 clones, roughly nine tenths seen once. Researchers sorted participants into cohorts using their self-reported clinical history. The TCR originated in a woman aged 40 to 50 who had been exposed to COVID-19. Material: PBMCs or T cells enriched from blood (not recorded which). The V and J genes are TRBV9 and TRBJ2-3, with TRBD2 matching 14 bases. The CDR3 sequence: CASSEGLAGADTQYF. The CDR3 nucleotides read TGTGCCAGCAGCGAGGGACTAGCGGGAGCAGATACGCAGTATTTT.